The rows below give T cell receptor beta chains drawn from one sample of a study of vaccination and CD4 T cells after COVID-19. TCRdb analysed the PCR reads with MiXCR anew, one entry per CDR3 protein. The sample has more than 12,000 distinct CDR3 sequences, roughly 48% seen once. For these TCRs, the target antigens are not known. The sequencing input was CD4+ T cells from blood, cultured in vitro. The receptors come from a human donor who had recovered from COVID-19. Each CDR3 is given with its conserved first and last residue. D genes are given only for firm matches. Clone size is given for some rows only: seen once, a few or many times, or a class if the clone is expanded.

J	V	size	D	DNA	CDR3
TRBJ1-1	TRBV6-2/TRBV6-3	-	TRBD1	TGTGCCAGCAGTTACCCCGGACAGGGCATGAACACTGAAGCTTTCTTT	CASSYPGQGMNTEAFF
TRBJ1-3	TRBV27	few	-	TGTGCCAGCAGTGCCAGCTCTGGAAACACCATATATTTT	CASSASSGNTIYF
TRBJ2-6	TRBV6-1	-	-	TGTGCCAGCAGTGAAATTGTCAGGGGGGTATCCTCTGGGGCCAACGTCCTGACTTTC	CASSEIVRGVSSGANVLTF
TRBJ2-1	TRBV7-3	-	TRBD2	TGTGCCAGCAGCTCGGGGGGGGCGCGAAATGAGCAGTTCTTC	CASSSGGARNEQFF
TRBJ1-5	TRBV10-3	-	-	TGTGCCATCAGTGAGTCGGGGGGAGGACAGCCCCAGCATTTT	CAISESGGGQPQHF
TRBJ1-2	TRBV5-1	few	TRBD1	TGCGCCAGCAGCTTGGGGCAGGGGGTTAATTTTGGGTATGGCTACACCTTC	CASSLGQGVNFGYGYTF
TRBJ2-3	TRBV6-1	few	TRBD1	TGTGCCAGCAGTCTGGACAGGGGGGATCGCACAGATACGCAGTATTTT	CASSLDRGDRTDTQYF
TRBJ2-5	TRBV27	few	-	TGTGCCAGCAGTTTCCACGACACGCCCCGGACCCAGTACTTC	CASSFHDTPRTQYF
TRBJ1-5	TRBV6-5	-	-	TGTGCCAGCAGTTACTTGGGGGCTCGTCAGCCCCAGCATTTT	CASSYLGARQPQHF
TRBJ2-1	TRBV10-3	-	-	TGTGCCATCAGTCCCCGATTGGCTACGCATTCCGACTACAATGAGCAGTTCTTC	CAISPRLATHSDYNEQFF
TRBJ2-1	TRBV6-5	once	TRBD2	TGTGCCAGCAGTTACCTCAGCGGGAGAGACTACAATGAGCAGTTCTTC	CASSYLSGRDYNEQFF
TRBJ2-1	TRBV24-1	-	TRBD2	TGTGCCACCAGTGACCCAAGACTAGCGGGAGGGAATGAGCAGTTCTTC	CATSDPRLAGGNEQFF
TRBJ1-1	TRBV6-1	few	-	TGTGCCAGCAGTACCGACTCGGGACGTCCGGGGAACACTGAAGCTTTCTTT	CASSTDSGRPGNTEAFF
TRBJ1-5	TRBV28	-	TRBD1	TGTGCCAGCAGGGACAGGGGGAGCAATCAGCCCCAGCATTTT	CASRDRGSNQPQHF
TRBJ1-5	TRBV7-9	-	-	TGTGCCAGCAGCTTTGGAGTAGGTCCGCCCCAGCATTTT	CASSFGVGPPQHF
TRBJ1-3	TRBV7-8	-	-	TGTGCCAGCAGCTTAGCATTTCGTACAACATCTGGAAACACCATATATTTT	CASSLAFRTTSGNTIYF
TRBJ1-5	TRBV7-2	few	-	TGTGCCAGCAGCCTAAGTAGCGGTCAGCCCCAGCATTTT	CASSLSSGQPQHF
TRBJ1-5	TRBV5-6	-	-	TGTGCCAGCAGCTTTGCAGGGATTTATAGCAATCAGCCCCAGCATTTT	CASSFAGIYSNQPQHF
TRBJ1-1	TRBV11-3	-	TRBD1	TGTGCCAGCAGCTGGGACAGTGGTACTGAAGCTTTCTTT	CASSWDSGTEAFF
TRBJ2-2	TRBV15	-	-	TGTGCCACCCGGACAGATAACACCGGGGAGCTGTTTTTT	CATRTDNTGELFF
TRBJ1-2	TRBV19	few	-	TGTGCCAGTAGTATAGGACAGACCTATGGCTACACCTTC	CASSIGQTYGYTF
TRBJ2-2	TRBV28	-	-	TGTGCCAGCAGCCTGCCGGGCGGGGAGCTGTTTTTT	CASSLPGGELFF
TRBJ1-6	TRBV19	few	-	TGTGCCAGTAGTATATCCGCTGTTAATTCACCCCTCCACTTT	CASSISAVNSPLHF
TRBJ1-2	TRBV6-1	-	TRBD1	TGTGCCAGCAGGGGGGCGGACAGGACGATCTATGGCTACACCTTC	CASRGADRTIYGYTF
TRBJ2-1	TRBV7-9	-	-	TGTGCCAGCAGCTTACAGCAGGGTGATGAGCAGTTCTTC	CASSLQQGDEQFF
TRBJ1-2	TRBV28	few	-	TGTGCCAGCAGTTTATTCGGCCCAAACTATGGCTACACCTTC	CASSLFGPNYGYTF
TRBJ1-2	TRBV12-3/TRBV12-4	-	-	TGTGCCAGCAGTTTTGGGTTCTATGGCTACACCTTC	CASSFGFYGYTF
TRBJ2-3	TRBV11-2	-	-	TGTGCCAGCAGCTCCCGCGGACTATCTGATACGCAGTATTTT	CASSSRGLSDTQYF
TRBJ1-2	TRBV2	-	TRBD1	TGTGCCAGCTGGACAGGAGCCACCGGGTATGGCTACACCTTC	CASWTGATGYGYTF
TRBJ2-7	TRBV12-3/TRBV12-4	-	-	TGTGCCAGCAGTTTGAATACCGAGTCTGCGCAGTACTTC	CASSLNTESAQYF
TRBJ1-1	TRBV7-2	-	TRBD1	TGTGCCAGCAGCTTGGGGACAGGGTACACTGAAGCTTTCTTT	CASSLGTGYTEAFF
TRBJ2-3	TRBV6-1	-	-	TGTGCCAGCAGTGAAGATTTAATTTCTTTCGCAGGGGTTGGAACAGATACGCAGTATTTT	CASSEDLISFAGVGTDTQYF
TRBJ2-7	TRBV21-1	hyperexpanded	-	TGTGCCAGCAGCACACGACAGGGTTGTTTCCACGAGCAGTACTTC	CASSTRQGCFHEQYF
TRBJ2-7	TRBV5-1	-	-	TGCGCCAGCAGCTTGGGACAGGAGTCCTACGAGCAGTACTTC	CASSLGQESYEQYF
TRBJ2-3	TRBV20-1	few	TRBD2	TGCAGTGCTAGAGGGACTAGCGGGGGCACAGATACGCAGTATTTT	CSARGTSGGTDTQYF
TRBJ1-5	TRBV19	few	-	TGTGCCAGTAACCCTCGGGGGGCCACCGAGACTGGGGGTCAGCCCCAGCATTTT	CASNPRGATETGGQPQHF
TRBJ2-2	TRBV6-1	-	TRBD1	TGTGCCAGCAGCAACAGGGGAGCCGGGGAGCTGTTTTTT	CASSNRGAGELFF
TRBJ1-2	TRBV10-3	-	TRBD1	TGTGCCATCAGTGATCCTCGACAGGGCCAGAAGTATGGCTACACCTTC	CAISDPRQGQKYGYTF
TRBJ2-3	TRBV6-2/TRBV6-3	few	-	TGTGCCAGCAGGCAGGGACGGACTACAGATACGCAGTATTTT	CASRQGRTTDTQYF
TRBJ2-3	TRBV6-2/TRBV6-3	-	-	TGTGCCAGCAGCCTTCCTAATACGCAGTATTTT	CASSLPNTQYF
TRBJ2-7	TRBV6-5	-	TRBD2	TGTGCCAGCAGTTCTCTAGCGGGAGGGAGAAACGAGCAGTACTTC	CASSSLAGGRNEQYF
TRBJ1-5	TRBV24-1	-	-	TGTGCCACCAGTGGTGTAGGGTCAGGCAATCAGCCCCAGCATTTT	CATSGVGSGNQPQHF
TRBJ2-3	TRBV29-1	-	-	TGCAGCGTTGGGGGAAAGCGCCCTAGCACAGATACGCAGTATTTT	CSVGGKRPSTDTQYF
TRBJ2-5	TRBV11-2	-	-	TGTGCCAGCAGCCTCGGGCCGTCAGGGTCTGAGACCCAGTACTTC	CASSLGPSGSETQYF
TRBJ2-1	TRBV7-3	-	TRBD2	TGTGCCAGCAGCCAATCAGCGACTAGCGGGGGCCGAAAGTTCTTC	CASSQSATSGGRKFF
TRBJ1-2	TRBV6-5	medium-sized	TRBD1	TGTGCCAGCAGTTCAGGGGGCGGCTACACCTTC	CASSSGGGYTF
TRBJ2-3	TRBV11-3	-	TRBD2	TGTGCCAGCAGCTTAGTGGCTAGCGGGGTGGATACGCAGTATTTT	CASSLVASGVDTQYF
TRBJ1-6	TRBV7-2	few	TRBD1	TGTGCCAGCAGCTTACCGGGACAGGGGAGCTCCTATAATTCACCCCTCCACTTT	CASSLPGQGSSYNSPLHF
TRBJ2-5	TRBV6-2/TRBV6-3	-	-	TGTGCCAGCAGGCCACCGGGACGCCAAGAGACCCAGTACTTC	CASRPPGRQETQYF
TRBJ2-2	TRBV6-1	-	TRBD2	TGTGCCAGCACCCAATTCTATAGCGGGAGGAACACCGGGGAGCTGTTTTTT	CASTQFYSGRNTGELFF
TRBJ1-5	TRBV6-1	-	-	TGTGCCAGCAGCCCTACAGGGAATCCAGGCCAGCCCCAGCATTTT	CASSPTGNPGQPQHF
TRBJ2-1	TRBV20-1	-	-	TGCAGTGCTAGGGCTTGGGACCAGCCCTACAATGAGCAGTTCTTC	CSARAWDQPYNEQFF
TRBJ2-5	TRBV12-3/TRBV12-4	-	-	TGTGCCAGCAGTTTTTCGTCCGGGACCCAGTACTTC	CASSFSSGTQYF
TRBJ1-5	TRBV20-1	-	-	TGCAGTGCCCAAGCCTCACAGGGTTTTAATCAGCCCCAGCATTTT	CSAQASQGFNQPQHF
TRBJ2-7	TRBV19	-	TRBD1	TGTGCCAGTAGTATCGACAGGGCCAGGGAGCAGTACTTC	CASSIDRAREQYF
TRBJ2-1	TRBV10-1	-	-	TGCGCCAGCAGTGAGAGGCAGGGTCGCAGGGCGGTCAATGAGCAGTTCTTC	CASSERQGRRAVNEQFF